The 29 T cell receptor beta chains listed next were all sequenced from one sample in a study of blood T cell repertoires in COVID-19. Using immunoSEQ multiplex PCR, the repertoire was profiled, and TCRdb retains in-frame clones only, with some absent. The sample lists around 270,000 clones; about 87% were seen once. The material sequenced was peripheral blood. These receptors were taken from a woman aged 45-65 years with acute or convalescent COVID-19.

In nucleotides, the CDR3 is TGCGCCAGCAGCCAAGATTGGGGAGGGAGCTATGGCTACACCTTC. This encodes CASSQDWGGSYGYTF. The chain recombines TRBV4-3 with TRBJ1-2; D remains unclear. Germline CDR1 reads LGHNA; CDR2 reads YSLEER. The CDR3 sequence is 15 residues long. V gave up 0 bases and J gave up 4 bases, with 12 bases separating them.

The J gene is TRBJ2-7, the V gene TRBV7-3; 9 nucleotides align to TRBD1. This CDR3 is 14 amino acids long. V shed 5 bases, J shed 3 bases, and the junction held 5 bases outside the gene matches. Germline V gene sequence: CDR1 SGHTA, CDR2 FQGTGA. The CDR3 is CASSPGTGIYEQYF. The CDR3 DNA sequence: TGTGCCAGCAGCCCCGGGACAGGGATCTACGAGCAGTACTTC. Filled out from reference TRBV7-3 and TRBJ2-7, the complete variable domain reads GAGVSQTPSNKVTEKGKYVELRCDPISGHTALYWYRQSLGQGPEFLIYFQGTGAADDSGLPNDRFFAVRPEGSVSTLKIQRTERGDSAVYLCASSPGTGIYEQYFGPGTRLTVT.

The chain employs TRBV23-1 and TRBJ2-3; 10 bases are shared with TRBD2. TRBV23-1 is noted as an ORF with a role that remains uncertain. J was trimmed by 3 bases and V by 0 bases; bases with no gene match: 12. CDR3 length equals 19 residues. CDR3 loop: CASSQSPLETSGTTDTQYF. Written as DNA, the CDR3 is TGCGCCAGCAGTCAATCGCCCCTGGAAACTAGCGGGACGACAGATACGCAGTATTTT.

The CDR3 here is CASKGGRDYGYTF. The CDR3 region has the DNA TGTGCCAGCAAAGGGGGCAGGGACTATGGCTACACCTTC. V usage is TRBV6-5 and J usage is TRBJ1-2; 7 nucleotides align to TRBD1. Germline V lookup: CDR1 MNHEY, CDR2 SVGAGI. Trimming at V came to 7 bases and at J to 3 bases, leaving 5 bases not matched to a gene. The CDR3 is 13 amino acids.

The chain links TRBV2 to TRBJ2-1; maybe TRBD1 (6 bases). V lost 7 bases to trimming and J lost 10 bases, with 17 bases between them. This CDR3 comprises 13 residues. Looked up from germline, CDR1 is SNHLY and CDR2 is FYNNEI. The CDR3 reads CASKGDHGAEQFF. The CDR3 region has the DNA TGTGCCAGCAAGGGGGACCACGGCGCAGAGCAGTTCTTC.

This rearrangement joins TRBV10-3 to TRBJ1-2, with D possibly matching TRBD1 (6 bases). Germline V gene data show CDR1 as ENHRY and CDR2 as SYGVKD. CDR3 size: 12 residues. V dropped 10 bases and J dropped 4 bases, with 13 bases sitting between them. CDR3: CATQTDSYGYTF. In nucleotides, the CDR3 is TGTGCCACCCAGACGGACAGCTATGGCTACACCTTC.

The V and J genes are TRBV5-1 and TRBJ2-5; weak D call: TRBD2 (6 bases). The V gene's germline CDR1 is SGHRS and CDR2 YFSETQ. This CDR3 is built from 16 residues. V shed 0 bases and J shed 5 bases, with 17 bases lying between them. The CDR3 loop is CASSLEARLGGETQYF. CDR3 bases: TGCGCCAGCAGCTTGGAGGCCAGGTTAGGAGGGGAGACCCAGTACTTC. Filled out from reference TRBV5-1 and TRBJ2-5, the complete variable domain reads KAGVTQTPRYLIKTRGQQVTLSCSPISGHRSVSWYQQTPGQGLQFLFEYFSETQRNKGNFPGRFSGRQFSNSRSEMNVSTLELGDSALYLCASSLEARLGGETQYFGPGTRLLVL.

The CDR3: CASSEVPQAVDTQYF. CDR3 nucleotides: TGTGCCAGCAGTGAGGTGCCTCAGGCCGTAGATACGCAGTATTTT. The chain couples TRBV2 to TRBJ2-3; D ambiguous. Germline V CDR1 and CDR2: SNHLY, FYNNEI. There are 15 residues in the CDR3. Trimming shortened V by 3 bases and J by 5 bases, and 15 bases separated the two germline ends.

This rearrangement joins TRBV28 to TRBJ2-1; no definite D call. The CDR3 covers 16 residues. CDR1 MDHEN and CDR2 SYDVKM come from the germline V gene. Deletions cut 6 bases from V and 9 bases from J, with 24 bases between. As DNA, the CDR3 is TGTGCCAGCAGGCTATTTAAGGAGCCCGGAGCCGGTGAGCAGTTCTTC. Translation gives CASRLFKEPGAGEQFF.

The chain carries TRBV9 and TRBJ1-2; D unclear. This CDR3 is built from 12 residues. The germline CDR1 and CDR2 sequences are SGDLS and YYNGEE. V lost 2 bases to trimming and J lost 14 bases, with 16 bases between them. CDR3 in DNA: TGTGCCAGCAGCGTGCTTGCGGGTGTTAGTACCTTC. Protein product: CASSVLAGVSTF. Together with reference TRBV9 and TRBJ1-2, the CDR3 gives the full variable domain: DSGVTQTPKHLITATGQRVTLRCSPRSGDLSVYWYQQSLDQGLQFLIQYYNGEERAKGNILERFSAQQFPDLHSELNLSSLELGDSALYFCASSVLAGVSTFGSGTRLTVV.

V is TRBV3-1 (or the pseudogene TRBV3-2) and J is TRBJ1-1; D not certain. Per germline, CDR1 LGHDT and CDR2 YNNKEL (reference sequence). This CDR3 comprises 12 residues. V was cut by 1 base and J by 11 bases, with 11 bases left in between. The CDR3 DNA sequence: TGTGCCAGCAGCCAAGGGGAGGGATCGGCTTTCTTT. Protein product: CASSQGEGSAFF.

The rearrangement joins TRBV27 to TRBJ1-1, with unresolved D. The ends were cut back, 7 bases at V and 2 bases at J, with 11 bases in the middle. The CDR3 spans 13 residues. CDR1 is MNHEY and CDR2 is SMNVEV in the germline V gene (reference sequence). In nucleotides, the CDR3 is TGTGCCAGCACCTTTGGGCCCAACACTGAAGCTTTCTTT. Protein sequence: CASTFGPNTEAFF.

This chain joins TRBV13 and TRBJ2-1; TRBD2 aligns across 16 bases. This CDR3 comprises 20 residues. After removal of 0 bases from V and 4 bases from J, the junction contained 9 bases not matched to a gene. Looked up from germline, CDR1 is PRHDT and CDR2 is FYEKMQ (reference sequence). The CDR3: CASSLGGLAGGPSRYNEQFF. For the CDR3, the DNA is TGTGCCAGCAGCTTAGGGGGACTAGCGGGAGGGCCTTCCCGATACAATGAGCAGTTCTTC.

The chain employs TRBV27 and TRBJ2-7, with D perhaps matching TRBD2 (5 bases). This CDR3 is built from 15 residues. Germline assignment: CDR1 MNHEY and CDR2 SMNVEV (reference sequence). V was trimmed by 2 bases and J by 0 bases, leaving 11 bases between them. The CDR3 is CASSLTSGSSYEQYF. The CDR3 bases are TGTGCCAGCAGTTTAACGAGCGGAAGCTCCTACGAGCAGTACTTC.

The rearrangement joins TRBV7-6 to TRBJ2-7; D not resolved. CDR1 and CDR2 from the germline V gene are SGHVS and FNYEAQ. V lost 1 base, J lost 3 bases, and 16 bases lay in between. The CDR3 covers 16 residues. The CDR3 nucleotides are TGTGCCAGCAGCTTAGGACTCTCTCTATTACACTACGAGCAGTACTTC. It yields the protein CASSLGLSLLHYEQYF.

The chain links TRBV7-8 to TRBJ2-7, with D tentatively TRBD2 (5 bases). Germline V gene lookup returns CDR1 SGHVS and CDR2 FQNEAQ. The CDR3 has 15 residues. Between the trimmed V and J ends, which lost 2 bases and 0 bases, there was a span of 11 bases. The CDR3 DNA reads TGTGCCAGCAGCTTATTGGCGGGTACCTCCTACGAGCAGTACTTC. Translating it yields CASSLLAGTSYEQYF.

J is TRBJ2-1 and V is TRBV5-4; 10 bases fit TRBD2. This CDR3 region has 15 residues. The ends lost 0 bases at V and 5 bases at J; junction bases unmatched: 2. Germline V gene sequence: CDR1 SGHNT, CDR2 YYREEE (reference sequence). This chain's CDR3 is CASSLELAGHNEQFF. The CDR3 DNA sequence: TGTGCCAGCAGCTTGGAACTAGCGGGACACAATGAGCAGTTCTTC. Together with reference TRBV5-4 and TRBJ2-1, the CDR3 gives the full variable domain: ETGVTQSPTHLIKTRGQQVTLRCSSQSGHNTVSWYQQALGQGPQFIFQYYREEENGRGNFPPRFSGLQFPNYSSELNVNALELDDSALYLCASSLELAGHNEQFFGPGTRLTVL.

The chain uses TRBV2 and TRBJ2-3; 8 bases agree with TRBD2. V lost 3 bases, J lost 9 bases, and 2 bases stayed unmatched. Germline CDR1 SNHLY, CDR2 FYNNEI. This CDR3 contains 12 residues. The CDR3: CASSEIAGTQYF. The CDR3 region has the DNA TGTGCCAGCAGTGAGATAGCGGGAACGCAGTATTTT.

This chain uses TRBV4-1 with TRBJ2-1, with TRBD2 matching 8 bases. This CDR3 contains 18 residues. Germline CDR1 MGHRA, CDR2 YSYEKL. Trimming cost V 0 bases and J 0 bases; bases outside gene matches: 7. CDR3 in DNA: TGCGCCAGCAGCCAAGATGGCGGGAGGACTAGCTCCTACAATGAGCAGTTCTTC. This encodes CASSQDGGRTSSYNEQFF.

The chain recombines TRBV24-1 with TRBJ2-3, with 7 bases aligning to TRBD1. Per the germline V gene, CDR1 is KGHDR and CDR2 is SFDVKD. The junction had 3 bases not matched to a gene; V was cut back by 4 bases and J by 0 bases. CDR3 length equals 15 residues. The CDR3 loop is CATSDKGQSTDTQYF. The CDR3 DNA sequence: TGTGCCACCAGTGACAAGGGACAGAGCACAGATACGCAGTATTTT.

The chain uses TRBV6-6 and TRBJ2-7; D gene uncertain. The V gene's germline CDR1 is MNHNY and CDR2 SVGAGI (reference sequence). This CDR3 has 12 amino acids. Trimming pared 3 bases from V and 4 bases from J, leaving 7 bases between. The CDR3 bases are TGTGCCAGCAGTTATTCCAAATACGAGCAGTACTTC. Amino acids: CASSYSKYEQYF.

J is TRBJ1-5 and V is TRBV9; a possible D gene is TRBD1 (6 bases). The length of the CDR3 is 15 residues. Germline CDR1 and CDR2: SGDLS and YYNGEE. V lost 0 bases to trimming and J lost 6 bases, with 13 bases between them. Here the CDR3 reads CASSVDGRGSQPQHF. CDR3 nucleotides: TGTGCCAGCAGCGTAGATGGCAGGGGATCTCAGCCCCAGCATTTT.

The count of this clone is one. The chain is built from TRBV7-4 and TRBJ2-7, with 8 nucleotides matching TRBD1. The CDR3 is made up of 14 amino acids. Germline assignment: CDR1 SGHVT and CDR2 SQSDAQ. The ends lost 5 bases at V and 3 bases at J; junction bases unmatched: 6. The CDR3 sequence is CASSPRQGIYEQYF. The CDR3 nucleotides are TGTGCCAGCAGCCCCCGACAGGGGATCTACGAGCAGTACTTC.

The rearrangement uses TRBV25-1 and TRBJ1-1; the match to TRBD1 covers 10 bases. Germline CDR1 reads MGHDK; CDR2 reads SYGVNS. After removal of 8 bases from V and 7 bases from J, the junction contained 7 bases not matched to a gene. The CDR3 length is 13 residues. The CDR3 DNA follows: TGTGCCAGCCGACAGGGGGCATGGTATGAAGCTTTCTTT. Encoded protein: CASRQGAWYEAFF.

The chain combines TRBV19 with TRBJ2-1, with 7 bases that match TRBD2. Germline lookup yields CDR1 LNHDA and CDR2 SQIVND (reference sequence). The CDR3 length is 16 residues. J was trimmed by 2 bases and V by 3 bases; bases with no gene match: 7. The DNA for the CDR3 is TGTGCCAGTAGTATTTCCGGCGGGAGAGCCTACAATGAGCAGTTCTTC. This sequence encodes CASSISGGRAYNEQFF.

V and J are TRBV6-5 and TRBJ2-7; the D gene is possibly TRBD1 (6 bases). V lost 6 bases and J lost 0, with 15 bases in between. The CDR3 totals 15 residues. Germline assignment: CDR1 MNHEY and CDR2 SVGAGI. The CDR3 sequence: CASSNRARSSYEQYF. CDR3 nucleotide sequence: TGTGCCAGCAGCAACAGGGCGAGGAGCTCCTACGAGCAGTACTTC.

The CDR3 spells CASTPDSTNEKLFF. In nucleotides, the CDR3 is TGTGCCAGCACCCCGGACAGCACTAATGAAAAACTGTTTTTT. This sequence joins TRBV7-9 and TRBJ1-4, with a possible D match to TRBD1 (6 bases). This CDR3 region has 14 residues. Germline CDR1 reads SEHNR; CDR2 reads FQNEAQ (reference sequence). Trimming shortened V by 7 bases and J by 2 bases, and 11 bases separated the two germline ends.

This sequence joins TRBV12-3 or TRBV12-4 and TRBJ1-1; tentative D call: TRBD1 (5 bases). V lost 7 bases and J lost 5, with 14 bases in between. There are 13 residues in the CDR3. The CDR3 protein is CASTVREGTEAFF. DNA of the CDR3: TGTGCCAGCACCGTGCGGGAGGGGACTGAAGCTTTCTTT.

V usage is TRBV11-1 and J usage is TRBJ2-1; 8 positions agree with TRBD1. J lost 0 bases, V lost 7 bases, and 2 bases had no gene match. Germline loops: CDR1 SGHAT, CDR2 FQDESV (reference sequence). This CDR3 region has 14 residues. The CDR3 DNA follows: TGTGCCAGCAACAGGGGGAGCTCCTACAATGAGCAGTTCTTC. It yields the protein CASNRGSSYNEQFF.